This TCR beta chain was documented in a study of T cells in localized non-small cell lung cancer. Study outcomes and limitations: Prolonged overall survival went with higher T cell density in the blood.

The CDR3 spans 15 residues. V lost 1 base and J lost 6, with 15 bases in between. From germline, CDR1 is LNHDA and CDR2 SQIVND (reference sequence). This table comes from immunoSEQ multiplex PCR, and its TCRdb copy is limited to in-frame clones, with some not included. This sample has about 54,000 clones, with approximately 82% found just once. Regarding this clone: Its specificity is unknown.

The J gene is TRBJ1-1, the V gene TRBV19, with D perhaps TRBD1 (5 bases). The specimen was peripheral blood, collected before any cancer treatment. The TCR comes from an older female donor with stage II squamous cell lung carcinoma. The CDR3 DNA sequence: TGTGCCAGTAGTATAGGGACGGGGGATTGGGCTGAAGCTTTCTTT. Translated: CASSIGTGDWAEAFF.